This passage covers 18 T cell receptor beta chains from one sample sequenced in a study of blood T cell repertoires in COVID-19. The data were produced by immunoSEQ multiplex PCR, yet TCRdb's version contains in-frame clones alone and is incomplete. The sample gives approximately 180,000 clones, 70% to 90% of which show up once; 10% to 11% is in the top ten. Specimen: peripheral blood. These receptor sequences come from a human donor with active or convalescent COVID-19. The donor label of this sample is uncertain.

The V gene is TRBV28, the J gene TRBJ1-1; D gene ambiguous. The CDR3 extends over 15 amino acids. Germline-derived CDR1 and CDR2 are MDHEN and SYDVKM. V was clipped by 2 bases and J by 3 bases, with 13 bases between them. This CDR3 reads CASSLGARGDTEAFF. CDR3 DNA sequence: TGTGCCAGCAGTTTAGGTGCACGCGGGGACACTGAAGCTTTCTTT.

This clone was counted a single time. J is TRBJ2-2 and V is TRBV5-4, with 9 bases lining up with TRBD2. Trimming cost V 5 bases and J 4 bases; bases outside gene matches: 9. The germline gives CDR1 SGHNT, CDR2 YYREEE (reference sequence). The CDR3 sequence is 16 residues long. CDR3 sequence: CASRGASGNSTGELFF. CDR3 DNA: TGTGCCAGCAGGGGCGCTAGCGGGAACTCCACCGGGGAGCTGTTTTTT.

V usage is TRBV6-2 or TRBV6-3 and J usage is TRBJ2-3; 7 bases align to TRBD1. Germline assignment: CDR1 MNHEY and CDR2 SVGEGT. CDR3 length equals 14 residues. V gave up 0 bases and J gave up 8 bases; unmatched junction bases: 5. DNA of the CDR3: TGTGCCAGCAGTTACTCGTACAGGGGTGGTACGCAGTATTTT. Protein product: CASSYSYRGGTQYF.

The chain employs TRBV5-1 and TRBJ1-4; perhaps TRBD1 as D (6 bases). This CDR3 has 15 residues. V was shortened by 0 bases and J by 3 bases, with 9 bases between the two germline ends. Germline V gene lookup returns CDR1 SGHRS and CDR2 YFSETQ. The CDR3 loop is CASSLEGGSNEKLFF. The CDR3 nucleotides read TGCGCCAGCAGCTTGGAGGGGGGGTCTAATGAAAAACTGTTTTTT.

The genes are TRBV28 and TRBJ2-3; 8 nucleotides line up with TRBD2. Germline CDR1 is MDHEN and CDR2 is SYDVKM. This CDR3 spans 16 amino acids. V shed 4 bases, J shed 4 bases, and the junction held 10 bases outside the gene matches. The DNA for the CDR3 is TGTGCCAGCAGTTGGGTTGGGGCGGGGGGAGCAGATACGCAGTATTTT. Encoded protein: CASSWVGAGGADTQYF.

The CDR3 spells CAWSVRGGGNYTF. In DNA form, the CDR3 reads TGTGCCTGGAGTGTACGGGGGGGCGGTAACTACACCTTC. The chain uses TRBV30 and TRBJ1-2; D possibly corresponds to TRBD1 (6 bases). The V end was cut by 0 bases, the J end by 10 bases, with 15 bases between. Germline V gene sequence: CDR1 GTSNPN, CDR2 SVGIG (reference sequence). The CDR3 length is 13 residues.

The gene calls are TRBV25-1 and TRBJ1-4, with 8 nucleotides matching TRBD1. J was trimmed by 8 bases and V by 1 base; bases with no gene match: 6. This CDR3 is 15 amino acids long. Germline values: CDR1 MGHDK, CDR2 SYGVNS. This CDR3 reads CASSESRTGREKLFF. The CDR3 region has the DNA TGTGCCAGCAGTGAATCCAGGACAGGGAGAGAAAAACTGTTTTTT.

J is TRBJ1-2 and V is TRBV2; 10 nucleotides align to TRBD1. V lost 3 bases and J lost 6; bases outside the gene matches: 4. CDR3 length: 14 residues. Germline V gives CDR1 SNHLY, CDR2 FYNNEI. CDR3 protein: CASSERTGGNGYTF. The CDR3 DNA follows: TGTGCCAGCAGTGAGAGGACAGGGGGAAATGGCTACACCTTC.

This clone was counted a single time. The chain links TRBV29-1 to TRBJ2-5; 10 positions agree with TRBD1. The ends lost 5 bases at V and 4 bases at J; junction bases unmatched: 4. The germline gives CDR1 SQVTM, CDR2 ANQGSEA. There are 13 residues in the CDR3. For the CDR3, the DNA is TGCAGCGTTCGACAGGGGGCGGGAGAGACCCAGTACTTC. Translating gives CSVRQGAGETQYF.

CDR3 region: CASSLAGGAFF. As DNA, the CDR3 is TGTGCCAGCAGCTTAGCGGGAGGGGCTTTCTTT. This chain uses TRBV7-6 with TRBJ1-1; D call uncertain. CDR1 SGHVS and CDR2 FNYEAQ come from the germline V gene. This CDR3 contains 11 residues. The V and J ends lost 0 bases and 11 bases respectively, with 7 bases between them.

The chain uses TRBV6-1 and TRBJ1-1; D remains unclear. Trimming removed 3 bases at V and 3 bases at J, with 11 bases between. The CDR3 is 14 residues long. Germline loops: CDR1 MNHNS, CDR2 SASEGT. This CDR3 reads CASSEGGRDTEAFF. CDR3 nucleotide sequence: TGTGCCAGCAGTGAGGGAGGTCGGGACACTGAAGCTTTCTTT.

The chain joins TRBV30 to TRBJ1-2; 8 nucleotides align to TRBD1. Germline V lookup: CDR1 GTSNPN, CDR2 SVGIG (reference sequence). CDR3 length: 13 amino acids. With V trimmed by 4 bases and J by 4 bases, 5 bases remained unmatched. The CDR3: CAWTRTGLYGYTF. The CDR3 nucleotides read TGTGCCTGGACTAGGACAGGGCTCTATGGCTACACCTTC.

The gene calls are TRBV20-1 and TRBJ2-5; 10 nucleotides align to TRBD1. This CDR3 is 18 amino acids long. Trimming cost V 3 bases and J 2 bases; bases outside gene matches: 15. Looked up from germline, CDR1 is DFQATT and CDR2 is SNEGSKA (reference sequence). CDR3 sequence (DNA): TGCAGTGCTAGTTCCTTAGGGAGACAGGGGGCCCTTCAAGAGACCCAGTACTTC. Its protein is CSASSLGRQGALQETQYF.

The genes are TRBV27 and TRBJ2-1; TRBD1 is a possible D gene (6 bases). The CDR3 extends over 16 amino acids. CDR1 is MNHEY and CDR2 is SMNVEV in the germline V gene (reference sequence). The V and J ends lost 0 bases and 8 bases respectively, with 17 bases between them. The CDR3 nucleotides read TGTGCCAGCAGTTTATCACAGGGTATTTCTTTCCATGAGCAGTTCTTC. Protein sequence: CASSLSQGISFHEQFF.

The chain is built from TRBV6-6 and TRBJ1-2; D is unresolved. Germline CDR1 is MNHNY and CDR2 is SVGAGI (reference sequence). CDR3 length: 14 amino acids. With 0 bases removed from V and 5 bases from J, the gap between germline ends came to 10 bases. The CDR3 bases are TGTGCCAGCAGTTACTCCGTGGGCACTTATGGCTACACCTTC. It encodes CASSYSVGTYGYTF.

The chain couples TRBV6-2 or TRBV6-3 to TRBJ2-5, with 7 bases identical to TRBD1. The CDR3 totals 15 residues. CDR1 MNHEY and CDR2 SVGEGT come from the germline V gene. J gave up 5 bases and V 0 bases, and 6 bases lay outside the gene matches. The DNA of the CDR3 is TGTGCCAGCAGTTACTCGCTACAGGGGTCGGAGACCCAGTACTTC. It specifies CASSYSLQGSETQYF.

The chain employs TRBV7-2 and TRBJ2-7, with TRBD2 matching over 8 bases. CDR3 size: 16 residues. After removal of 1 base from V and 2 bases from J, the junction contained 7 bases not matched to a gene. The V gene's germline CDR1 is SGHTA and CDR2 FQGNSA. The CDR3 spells CASSLVGAGAPYEQYF. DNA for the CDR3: TGTGCCAGCAGCTTAGTGGGAGCGGGAGCCCCCTACGAGCAGTACTTC.

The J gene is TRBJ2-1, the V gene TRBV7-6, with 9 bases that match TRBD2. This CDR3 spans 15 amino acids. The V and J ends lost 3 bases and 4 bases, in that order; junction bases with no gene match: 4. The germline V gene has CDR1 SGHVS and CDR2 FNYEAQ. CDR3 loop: CASSLREGLYNEQFF. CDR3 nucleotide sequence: TGTGCCAGCAGCTTGCGGGAGGGACTGTACAATGAGCAGTTCTTC.